The 24 T cell receptor beta chains below come from one sample, sequenced in a study of beta chain features in type 1 diabetes (dated by TCRdb to 2017 to 2018). Preparation of the library involved the immunoSEQ multiplex PCR assay. The High Capacity cDNA Reverse Transcription Kit was used to reverse transcribe all of the isolated RNA, meaning that expressed TCRB transcripts were what got sequenced. TCRdb provides this immuneACCESS table in a form limited to in-frame rearrangements. Some clones are lacking; in checked studies, under half of them reflect an unresolved V gene, and why the rest are absent is not known. The table for this sample lists some 150,000 clones; under 60% of them were counted only once. The ten largest clonotypes hold under 0.45% of the sample. The material sequenced was Tregs from blood. What the cell subset or site label conveys for this sample: regulatory CD4+ T cells. The receptors here all came from a man between 18 and 35 years old in good health.

J is TRBJ1-4 and V is TRBV7-9; D gene ambiguous. The length of the CDR3 is 14 residues. Trimming cost V 3 bases and J 5 bases, with 10 bases left between them. From germline, CDR1 is SEHNR and CDR2 FQNEAQ (reference sequence). This CDR3 is CASSLWGGNEKLFF. The CDR3 DNA sequence: TGTGCCAGCAGCTTGTGGGGAGGGAATGAAAAACTGTTTTTT.

The rearrangement joins TRBV19 to TRBJ1-5, with D maybe TRBD1 (6 bases). Germline CDR1 and CDR2: LNHDA and SQIVND (reference sequence). The CDR3 loop spans 12 amino acids. Trimming took off 7 bases at V and 7 bases at J, with 11 bases between the two ends. The CDR3 loop is CASNRGLQPQHF. CDR3 DNA: TGTGCCAGTAATAGGGGGTTACAGCCCCAGCATTTT.

The J gene is TRBJ2-4, the V gene TRBV5-1, with 8 positions matching TRBD1. CDR1 SGHRS and CDR2 YFSETQ come from the germline V gene. This CDR3 has 14 amino acids. V trimming: 2 bases; J trimming: 7 bases; junction bases outside the gene matches: 5. CDR3: CASSLGQGVNIQYF. The CDR3 bases are TGCGCCAGCAGCTTAGGACAGGGAGTGAACATTCAGTACTTC.

The rearrangement uses TRBV18 and TRBJ2-2; 7 nucleotides agree with TRBD2. The CDR3 length is 16 residues. From germline, CDR1 is KGHSH and CDR2 LQKENI. V was pared by 3 bases and J by 1 base, with 5 bases of the junction left unmatched. The CDR3 coding sequence is TGTGCCAGCTCACCCATTCAGCGGGGGAACACCGGGGAGCTGTTTTTT. Its translation is CASSPIQRGNTGELFF.

This clone was seen only a few times. The gene calls are TRBV29-1 and TRBJ2-7, with 7 bases fitting TRBD1. From germline, CDR1 is SQVTM and CDR2 ANQGSEA. V was pared by 5 bases and J by 4 bases, with 2 bases of the junction left unmatched. This CDR3 is 11 amino acids long. The CDR3 region has the DNA TGCAGCGTTAACAGGGGATACGAGCAGTACTTC. This translates into CSVNRGYEQYF.

This clone appeared once. The rearrangement links TRBV2 to TRBJ2-1; the D is unclear. There are 17 residues in the CDR3. Germline V gene data show CDR1 as SNHLY and CDR2 as FYNNEI. Trimming took 6 bases from V and 5 from J, leaving 23 bases between them. The CDR3 coding sequence is TGTGCCAGCAGGGGCCGAACTTACATCCGACGCCACAATGAGCAGTTCTTC. Amino acid sequence: CASRGRTYIRRHNEQFF. Filled out from reference TRBV2 and TRBJ2-1, the complete variable domain reads EPEVTQTPSHQVTQMGQEVILRCVPISNHLYFYWYRQILGQKVEFLVSFYNNEISEKSEIFDDQFSVERPDGSNFTLKIRSTKLEDSAMYFCASRGRTYIRRHNEQFFGPGTRLTVL.

V usage is TRBV18 and J usage is TRBJ2-2; D ambiguous. Germline loops: CDR1 KGHSH, CDR2 LQKENI. The CDR3 runs to 16 residues. V dropped 0 bases and J dropped 1 base, with 9 bases sitting between them. The CDR3 sequence is CASSPPVAWNTGELFF. CDR3 sequence (DNA): TGTGCCAGCTCACCACCGGTCGCGTGGAACACCGGGGAGCTGTTTTTT.

This clone showed up just once. The chain links TRBV6-5 to TRBJ1-2; maybe TRBD1 (6 bases). Germline values: CDR1 MNHEY, CDR2 SVGAGI. Trimming removed 3 bases from V and 2 bases from J, with 7 bases in between. This CDR3 spans 13 amino acids. The CDR3 sequence: CASSYQGNYGYTF. CDR3 coding DNA: TGTGCCAGCAGTTATCAGGGGAACTATGGCTACACCTTC.

V usage is TRBV7-3 and J usage is TRBJ2-1; TRBD2 matches at 8 bases. With V trimmed by 3 bases and J by 3 bases, 4 bases remained unmatched. Germline CDR1 reads SGHTA; CDR2 reads FQGTGA. This CDR3 region has 15 residues. The chain's CDR3 is CASSFSSGNYNEQFF. The CDR3 nucleotides are TGTGCCAGCAGCTTTAGTAGCGGGAACTACAATGAGCAGTTCTTC.

V and J are TRBV19 and TRBJ2-6; no clear D gene. V was clipped by 6 bases and J by 0 bases, with 9 bases between them. Germline V gene sequence: CDR1 LNHDA, CDR2 SQIVND (reference sequence). There are 15 residues in the CDR3. This CDR3 reads CASRIRHSGANVLTF. CDR3 nucleotides: TGTGCCAGTAGGATCAGACACTCTGGGGCCAACGTCCTGACTTTC.

The genes are TRBV5-6 and TRBJ2-3; 9 nucleotides align to TRBD2. Trimming at V came to 4 bases and at J to 2 bases, leaving 8 bases not matched to a gene. Germline V gives CDR1 SGHDT, CDR2 YYEEEE. The CDR3 runs to 16 residues. The CDR3 region is CASSGSTSGYTDTQYF. The DNA of the CDR3 is TGTGCCAGCAGCGGCTCGACTAGCGGATACACAGATACGCAGTATTTT.

In its sample, this clone was seen a few times. At one of its ends the junction is not consistent with the germline gene, which may arise from a read error. J is TRBJ2-3 and V is TRBV7-9; TRBD2 agrees at 7 bases. The CDR3 spans 18 residues. The germline CDR1 and CDR2 sequences are SEHNR and FQNEAQ (reference sequence). DNA of the CDR3: TGTGCCAGCAGCCTAGCCCCACAGCGGGGAAAGTTCCAAGATACGCAGTATTTT. Its translation: CASSLAPQRGKFQDTQYF.

The chain has TRBV10-3 and TRBJ2-1; maybe TRBD2 (5 bases). This CDR3 has 22 residues. CDR1 and CDR2 from the germline V gene are ENHRY and SYGVKD. Trimming cost V 0 bases and J 8 bases, with 35 bases left between them. The CDR3: CAISESRSGKGSDPLAFYEQFF. The CDR3 coding sequence is TGTGCCATCAGTGAGTCGAGGTCAGGAAAAGGGTCCGATCCTCTAGCATTCTATGAGCAGTTCTTC.

The chain joins TRBV4-3 to TRBJ1-1; 7 bases line up with TRBD1. The germline gives CDR1 LGHNA, CDR2 YSLEER. The J segment lost 4 bases and the V segment lost 2 bases, leaving 7 bases of the junction unmatched. The CDR3 extends over 15 amino acids. In nucleotides, the CDR3 is TGCGCCAGCAGCCAAAAGACAGGGCCCAGCACTGAAGCTTTCTTT. Translated, it gives CASSQKTGPSTEAFF.

This chain links TRBV4-3 with TRBJ2-1, with 10 bases aligning to TRBD2. Germline V gene data show CDR1 as LGHNA and CDR2 as YSLEER. The CDR3 length is 18 residues. The V gene end was trimmed by 2 bases and the J gene end by 0 bases; junction bases not matched to a gene: 7. CDR3 protein: CASSQSPAGGGSYNEQFF. DNA of the CDR3: TGCGCCAGCAGCCAATCTCCAGCGGGAGGGGGCTCCTACAATGAGCAGTTCTTC.

The J gene is TRBJ2-7, the V gene TRBV6-6; D gene unclear. Germline CDR1 and CDR2: MNHNY and SVGAGI (reference sequence). This CDR3 is built from 14 residues. The V and J ends lost 2 bases and 5 bases respectively, with 13 bases between them. The CDR3 nucleotides read TGTGCCAGCAGTTACCCCAGGTTCGAGAACGAGCAGTACTTC. Amino acids: CASSYPRFENEQYF.

This chain uses TRBV27 with TRBJ1-4; TRBD1 might be the D (6 bases). The V gene lost 9 bases and the J gene lost 0 bases, with 17 bases spanning the gap. The CDR3 has 16 residues. The germline V gene encodes CDR1 MNHEY and CDR2 SMNVEV (reference sequence). CDR3 amino acids: CASTDRLRATNEKLFF. The CDR3 bases are TGTGCCAGTACAGACAGGTTGCGTGCAACTAATGAAAAACTGTTTTTT.

This clone was counted a few times. The chain links TRBV27 to TRBJ2-2, with D hard to call. There are 14 residues in the CDR3. Trimming shortened V by 1 base and J by 7 bases, and 10 bases separated the two germline ends. Germline V gene lookup returns CDR1 MNHEY and CDR2 SMNVEV (reference sequence). The CDR3 region is CASSLLRGYGELFF. For the CDR3, the DNA is TGTGCCAGCAGTTTATTACGAGGTTACGGGGAGCTGTTTTTT.

The CDR3 region is CASSDPRGGLYGYTF. The CDR3 region has the DNA TGTGCCAGTTCGGATCCCAGAGGCGGATTATATGGCTACACCTTC. V and J are TRBV19 and TRBJ1-2; no firm D call. V gave up 8 bases and J gave up 5 bases, with 21 bases separating them. Germline loops: CDR1 LNHDA, CDR2 SQIVND (reference sequence). This CDR3 region has 15 residues.

The chain uses TRBV5-1 and TRBJ2-7, with 8 bases lining up with TRBD2. Germline V gene data show CDR1 as SGHRS and CDR2 as YFSETQ. The length of the CDR3 is 16 residues. Losses at the gene ends were 0 bases for V and 3 bases for J; bases not matched to a gene: 8. CDR3 in amino acids: CASSLGLAGVIYEQYF. As DNA, the CDR3 is TGCGCCAGCAGCTTGGGGCTAGCGGGCGTTATCTACGAGCAGTACTTC.

The chain is built from TRBV10-3 and TRBJ2-5, with D unclear. Trimming took 6 bases from V and 0 from J, leaving 8 bases between them. The germline gives CDR1 ENHRY, CDR2 SYGVKD. The CDR3 length is 13 residues. CDR3 in DNA: TGTGCCATCAGGTCTATGTACCAAGAGACCCAGTACTTC. Protein sequence: CAIRSMYQETQYF.

The chain carries TRBV18 and TRBJ1-2; 8 bases fit TRBD1. Germline V gene sequence: CDR1 KGHSH, CDR2 LQKENI. Trimming took 2 bases from V and 8 from J; bases not matched to a gene: 7. This CDR3 region has 14 residues. The CDR3 region has the DNA TGTGCCAGCTCACCAGAGACAGGGGCCCGCGGCTACACCTTC. It yields the protein CASSPETGARGYTF.

This clone was seen a few times. The rearrangement joins TRBV28 to TRBJ2-1; 13 bases agree with TRBD2. The CDR3 covers 14 residues. V shed 8 bases, J shed 10 bases, and the junction held 8 bases outside the gene matches. Looked up from germline, CDR1 is MDHEN and CDR2 is SYDVKM. DNA for the CDR3: TGTGCCAGCCGGGGACTAGCGGGGAGCGGAGAGCAGTTCTTC. Translation gives CASRGLAGSGEQFF.

This sequence joins TRBV18 and TRBJ1-1; D gene uncertain. CDR1 and CDR2 from the germline V gene are KGHSH and LQKENI. Trimming stripped 4 bases from V and 8 bases from J, with 11 bases between. The length of the CDR3 is 12 residues. Here the CDR3 DNA reads TGTGCCAGCTCACAGGAGTCTCCCGAAGCTTTCTTT. Its translation: CASSQESPEAFF. The full variable domain, in which reference TRBV18 and TRBJ1-1 provide the parts outside the CDR3, is NAGVMQNPRHLVRRRGQEARLRCSPMKGHSHVYWYRQLPEEGLKFMVYLQKENIIDESGMPKERFSAEFPKEGPSILRIQQVVRGDSAAYFCASSQESPEAFFGQGTRLTVV.